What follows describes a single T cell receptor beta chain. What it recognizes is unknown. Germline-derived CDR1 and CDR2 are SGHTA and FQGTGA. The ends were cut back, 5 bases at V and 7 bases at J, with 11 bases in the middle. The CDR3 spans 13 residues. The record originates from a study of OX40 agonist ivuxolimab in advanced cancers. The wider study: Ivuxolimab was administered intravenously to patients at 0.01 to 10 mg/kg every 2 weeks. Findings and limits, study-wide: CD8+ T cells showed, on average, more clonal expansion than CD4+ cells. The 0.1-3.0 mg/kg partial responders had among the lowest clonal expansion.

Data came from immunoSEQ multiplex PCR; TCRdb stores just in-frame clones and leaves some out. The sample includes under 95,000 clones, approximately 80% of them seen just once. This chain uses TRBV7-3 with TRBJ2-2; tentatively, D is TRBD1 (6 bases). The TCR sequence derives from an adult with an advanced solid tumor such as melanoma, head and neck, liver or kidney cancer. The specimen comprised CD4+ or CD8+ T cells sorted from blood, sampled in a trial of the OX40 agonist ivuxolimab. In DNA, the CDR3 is TGTGCCAGCAGCCTACAGGGACACGGGGAGCTGTTTTTT. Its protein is CASSLQGHGELFF.